The sequence of this T cell receptor beta chain was determined in a study of cytomegalovirus exposure and HLA in healthy donors. Across the whole study: Of all 360 or so donors who were genotyped, 80% to 85% belonged to the Caucasian-associated ancestry cluster. Study-wide results and limits: As was reported, the HLA-A and HLA-B alleles of most subjects were accurately predicted from TCR beta sequences. Among donors in an Asian-associated ancestry cluster, a later analysis reportedly found fewer N-insertions than the roughly 650-donor mean.

A word on this clone: As yet, its antigen is unknown.

The PCR employed 60 Vbeta primers together with 13 Jbeta primers. Only in-frame clones appear in the TCRdb table, and some are missing; sequencing was by immunoSEQ multiplex PCR. The sample records around 130,000 clones, approximately 69% being singletons. The clonotype was recovered from a man in his forties in good health and CMV-seropositive. Sample: PBMCs.

This chain's CDR3 is CASSKGVRGRVYEQYF. CDR3 nucleotides: TGTGCCAGCAGCAAAGGTGTCAGGGGGCGCGTCTACGAGCAGTACTTC. J is TRBJ2-7 and V is TRBV21-1; the D call TRBD1 from the table was never checked on the DNA. TRBV21-1 is labeled a pseudogene. CDR3 length: 16 amino acids.